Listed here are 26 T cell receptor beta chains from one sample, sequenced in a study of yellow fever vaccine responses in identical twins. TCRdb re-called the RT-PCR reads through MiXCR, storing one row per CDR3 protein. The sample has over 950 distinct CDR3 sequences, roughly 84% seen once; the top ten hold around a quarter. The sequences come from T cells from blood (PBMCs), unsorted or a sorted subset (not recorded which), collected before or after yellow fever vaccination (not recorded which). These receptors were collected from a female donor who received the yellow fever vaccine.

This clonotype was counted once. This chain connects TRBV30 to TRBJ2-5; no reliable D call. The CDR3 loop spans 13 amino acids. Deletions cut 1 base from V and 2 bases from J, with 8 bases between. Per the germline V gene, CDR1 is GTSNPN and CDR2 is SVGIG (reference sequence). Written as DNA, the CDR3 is TGTGCCTGGAGTGAGGCGGATCAAGAGACCCAGTACTTC. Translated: CAWSEADQETQYF.

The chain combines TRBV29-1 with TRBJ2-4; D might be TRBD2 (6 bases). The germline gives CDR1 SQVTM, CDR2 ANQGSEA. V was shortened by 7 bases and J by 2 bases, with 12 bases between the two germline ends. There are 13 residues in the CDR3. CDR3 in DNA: TGCAGCGGGCGGGAAAGGACCAAAAACATTCAGTACTTC. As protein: CSGRERTKNIQYF.

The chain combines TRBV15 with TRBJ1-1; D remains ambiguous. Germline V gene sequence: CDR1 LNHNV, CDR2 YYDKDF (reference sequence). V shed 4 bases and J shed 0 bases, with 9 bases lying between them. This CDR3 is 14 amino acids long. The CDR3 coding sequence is TGTGCCACCAGCATTGGCCACCTGAACACTGAAGCTTTCTTT. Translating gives CATSIGHLNTEAFF. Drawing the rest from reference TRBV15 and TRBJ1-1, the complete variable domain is DAMVIQNPRYQVTQFGKPVTLSCSQTLNHNVMYWYQQKSSQAPKLLFHYYDKDFNNEADTPDNFQSRRPNTSFCFLDIRSPGLGDTAMYLCATSIGHLNTEAFFGQGTRLTVV.

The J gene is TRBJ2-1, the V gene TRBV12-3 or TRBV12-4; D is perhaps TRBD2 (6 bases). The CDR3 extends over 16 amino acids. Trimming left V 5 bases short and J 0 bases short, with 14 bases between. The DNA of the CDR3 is TGTGCCAGCAGTCCCTCTAGCGTCGGCTCCTACAATGAGCAGTTCTTC. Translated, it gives CASSPSSVGSYNEQFF.

The CDR3 DNA sequence: TGCAGCGTGTGGACAGGGGGAAATCAGCCCCAGCATTTT. As protein: CSVWTGGNQPQHF. The chain combines TRBV29-1 with TRBJ1-5; 10 positions agree with TRBD1. The CDR3 contains 13 residues. Germline V gene data show CDR1 as SQVTM and CDR2 as ANQGSEA. J was trimmed by 4 bases and V by 6 bases; bases with no gene match: 3.

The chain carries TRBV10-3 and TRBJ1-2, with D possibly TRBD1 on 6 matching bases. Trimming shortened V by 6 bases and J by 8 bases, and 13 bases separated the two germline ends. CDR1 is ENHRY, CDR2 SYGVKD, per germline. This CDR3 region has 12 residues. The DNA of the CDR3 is TGTGCCATCAGGTTCAGGGGTGGAGGCTACACCTTC. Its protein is CAIRFRGGGYTF.

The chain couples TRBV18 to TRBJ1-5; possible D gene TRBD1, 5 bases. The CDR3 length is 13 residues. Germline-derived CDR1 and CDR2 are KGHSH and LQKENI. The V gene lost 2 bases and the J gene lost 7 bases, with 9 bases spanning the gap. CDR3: CASSPGGSQPQHF. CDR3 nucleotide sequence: TGTGCCAGCTCACCAGGGGGTTCCCAGCCCCAGCATTTT.

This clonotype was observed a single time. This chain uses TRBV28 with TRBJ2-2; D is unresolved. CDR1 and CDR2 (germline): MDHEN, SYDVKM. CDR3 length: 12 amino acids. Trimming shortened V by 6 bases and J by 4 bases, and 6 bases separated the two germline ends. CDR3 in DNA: TGTGCCAGCAGCCTCTCCACCGGGGAGCTGTTTTTT. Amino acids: CASSLSTGELFF. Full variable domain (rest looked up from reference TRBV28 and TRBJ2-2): DVKVTQSSRYLVKRTGEKVFLECVQDMDHENMFWYRQDPGLGLRLIYFSYDVKMKEKGDIPEGYSVSREKKERFSLILESASTNQTSMYLCASSLSTGELFFGEGSRLTVL.

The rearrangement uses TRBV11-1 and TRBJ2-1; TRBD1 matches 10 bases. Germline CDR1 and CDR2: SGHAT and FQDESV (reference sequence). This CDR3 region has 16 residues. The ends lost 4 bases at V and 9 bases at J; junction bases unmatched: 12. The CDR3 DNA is TGTGCCAGCAGCTCACCCGGGACAGGGGTTAGGAGTGAGCAGTTCTTC. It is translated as CASSSPGTGVRSEQFF.

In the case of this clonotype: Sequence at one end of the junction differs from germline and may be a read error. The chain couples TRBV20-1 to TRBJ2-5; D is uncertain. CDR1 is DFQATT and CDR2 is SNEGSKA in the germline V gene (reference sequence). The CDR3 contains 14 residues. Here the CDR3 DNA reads TGCAGTGCTATGCAGTCGACGTACCAAGAGACACAGTACTTC. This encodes CSAMQSTYQETQYF.

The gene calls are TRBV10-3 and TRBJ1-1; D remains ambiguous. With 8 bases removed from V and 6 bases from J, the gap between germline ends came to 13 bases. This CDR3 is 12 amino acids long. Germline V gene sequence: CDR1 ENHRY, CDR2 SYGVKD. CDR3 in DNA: TGTGCCATCGGCCCGGGAAACTCTGAAGCTTTCTTT. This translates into CAIGPGNSEAFF.

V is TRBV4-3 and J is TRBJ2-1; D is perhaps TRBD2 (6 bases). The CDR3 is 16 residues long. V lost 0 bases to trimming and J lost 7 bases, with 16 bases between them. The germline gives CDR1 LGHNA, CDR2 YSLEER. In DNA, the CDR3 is TGCGCCAGCAGCCAAGATGACGGGTCAGCGGGTAATGAGCAGTTCTTC. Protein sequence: CASSQDDGSAGNEQFF.

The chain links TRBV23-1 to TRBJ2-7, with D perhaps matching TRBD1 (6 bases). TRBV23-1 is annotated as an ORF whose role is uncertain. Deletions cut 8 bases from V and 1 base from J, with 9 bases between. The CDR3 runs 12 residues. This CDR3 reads CASLDRSYEQYV. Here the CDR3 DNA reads TGCGCCAGCCTGGACAGATCCTACGAGCAGTACGTC.

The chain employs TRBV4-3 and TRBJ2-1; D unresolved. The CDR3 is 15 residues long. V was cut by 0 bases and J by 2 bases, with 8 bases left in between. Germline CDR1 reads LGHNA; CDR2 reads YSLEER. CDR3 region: CASSQDGGTYNEQFF. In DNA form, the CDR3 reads TGCGCCAGCAGCCAAGATGGCGGTACCTACAATGAGCAGTTCTTC.

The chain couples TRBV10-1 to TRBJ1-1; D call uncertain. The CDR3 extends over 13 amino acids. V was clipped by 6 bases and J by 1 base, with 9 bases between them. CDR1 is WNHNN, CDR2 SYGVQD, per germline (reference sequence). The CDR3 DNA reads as TGCGCCAGCAGCCGACGGGGGAACACTGAAGCTTTCTTT. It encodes CASSRRGNTEAFF.

The chain's CDR3 is CASSQAGDGEQYF. DNA for the CDR3: TGCGCCAGCAGCCAGGCCGGGGATGGCGAGCAGTACTTC. V and J are TRBV4-1 and TRBJ2-7, with TRBD2 as a possible D gene (5 bases). The CDR3 is 13 amino acids. With 3 bases removed from V and 6 bases from J, the gap between germline ends came to 12 bases. CDR1 MGHRA and CDR2 YSYEKL come from the germline V gene.

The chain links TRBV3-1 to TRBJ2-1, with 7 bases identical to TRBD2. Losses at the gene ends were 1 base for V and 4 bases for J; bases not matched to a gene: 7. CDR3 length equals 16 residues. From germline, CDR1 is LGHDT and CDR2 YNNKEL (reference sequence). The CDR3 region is CASSQGWSAGYNEQFF. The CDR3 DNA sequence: TGTGCCAGCAGCCAAGGCTGGTCAGCGGGGTACAATGAGCAGTTCTTC.

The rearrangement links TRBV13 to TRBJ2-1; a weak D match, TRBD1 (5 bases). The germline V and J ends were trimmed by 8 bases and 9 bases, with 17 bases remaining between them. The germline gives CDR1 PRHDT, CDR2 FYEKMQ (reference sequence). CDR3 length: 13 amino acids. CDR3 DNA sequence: TGTGCCAGCCGCACCTCCGATAGGGGTGAGCAGTTCTTC. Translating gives CASRTSDRGEQFF.

As DNA, the CDR3 is TGTGCCAGCCACCCTCAGGGCAACAATGAGCAGTTCTTC. This sequence encodes CASHPQGNNEQFF. The chain uses TRBV27 and TRBJ2-1, with D possibly TRBD1 on 5 matching bases. Trimming shortened V by 8 bases and J by 5 bases, and 13 bases separated the two germline ends. The germline CDR1 and CDR2 sequences are MNHEY and SMNVEV (reference sequence). The CDR3 has 13 amino acids.

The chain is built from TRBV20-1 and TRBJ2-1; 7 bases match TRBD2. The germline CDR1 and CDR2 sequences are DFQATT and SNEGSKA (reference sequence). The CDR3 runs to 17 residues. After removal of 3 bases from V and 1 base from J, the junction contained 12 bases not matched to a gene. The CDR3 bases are TGCAGTGCTAGTGGGCAGGGCGGCGGGAGATCCTACAATGAGCAGTTCTTC. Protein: CSASGQGGGRSYNEQFF.

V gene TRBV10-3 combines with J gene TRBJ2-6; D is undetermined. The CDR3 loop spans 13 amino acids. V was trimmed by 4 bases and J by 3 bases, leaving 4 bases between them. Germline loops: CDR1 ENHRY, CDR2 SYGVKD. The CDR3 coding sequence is TGTGCCATCAGTGTGAGTGGGGCCAACGTCCTGACTTTC. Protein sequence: CAISVSGANVLTF.

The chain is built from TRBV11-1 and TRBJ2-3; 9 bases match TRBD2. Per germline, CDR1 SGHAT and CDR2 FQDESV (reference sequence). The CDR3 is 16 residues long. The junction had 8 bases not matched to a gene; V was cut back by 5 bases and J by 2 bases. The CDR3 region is CASSRTTSGITDTQYF. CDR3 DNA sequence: TGTGCCAGCAGCCGTACGACTAGCGGCATCACAGATACGCAGTATTTT.

DNA of the CDR3: TGTGCCAGCAGCGTTCGAAGCACAAGACTACAAGACCTGCGGGATACGCAGTATTTT. This translates into CASSVRSTRLQDLRDTQYF. The chain joins TRBV11-2 to TRBJ2-3; TRBD2 is a possible D gene (5 bases). Germline assignment: CDR1 SGHAT and CDR2 FQNNGV. The CDR3 is made up of 19 amino acids. V was trimmed by 5 bases and J by 6 bases, leaving 30 bases between them.

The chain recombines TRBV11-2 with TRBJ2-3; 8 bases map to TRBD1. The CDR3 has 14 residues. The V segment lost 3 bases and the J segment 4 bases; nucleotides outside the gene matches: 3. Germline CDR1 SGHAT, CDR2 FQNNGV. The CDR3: CASSFGQGSDTQYF. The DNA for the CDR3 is TGTGCCAGCAGCTTCGGACAGGGTTCAGATACGCAGTATTTT.

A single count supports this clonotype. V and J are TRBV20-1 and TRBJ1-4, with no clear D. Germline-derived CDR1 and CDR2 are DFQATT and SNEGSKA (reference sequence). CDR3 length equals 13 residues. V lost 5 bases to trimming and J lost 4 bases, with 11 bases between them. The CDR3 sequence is CSAQMGVNEKLFF. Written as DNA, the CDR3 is TGCAGTGCTCAGATGGGTGTTAATGAAAAACTGTTTTTT.

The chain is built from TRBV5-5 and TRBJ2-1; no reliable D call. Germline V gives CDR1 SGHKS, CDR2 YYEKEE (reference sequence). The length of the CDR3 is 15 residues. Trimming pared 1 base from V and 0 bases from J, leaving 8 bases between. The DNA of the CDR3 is TGTGCCAGCAGCTTGTGGGTTGGCTCCTACAATGAGCAGTTCTTC. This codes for CASSLWVGSYNEQFF.